The 32 T cell receptor beta chains below come from one sample, sequenced in a study of human T cells and chemical hapten exposure. MiXCR, applied by TCRdb to the RACE reads, yields one record per CDR3 protein. The data show about 350,000 distinct CDR3 sequences, nearly 6.5% seen once. Described time point: patch test 2, 6 weeks after DPC sensitization. Specified treatment: therapeutic diphenylcyclopropenone sensitization with weekly scalp DPC. The sequenced sample was whole blood, obtained in connection with sensitization to the hapten diphenylcyclopropenone (DPC). These receptor sequences come from a woman younger than 35 with alopecia areata. Some clones in this sample may be carry-over from other donors' samples.

In this sample, this clonotype turned up a few times. The chain employs TRBV13 and TRBJ1-2, with 7 bases matching TRBD1. Per germline, CDR1 PRHDT and CDR2 FYEKMQ (reference sequence). The CDR3 extends over 13 amino acids. V gave up 3 bases and J gave up 5 bases; unmatched junction bases: 3. The CDR3 DNA is TGTGCCAGCAGCTTGGACAGGAGATATGGCTACACCTTC. Protein product: CASSLDRRYGYTF. Combining the CDR3 with reference TRBV13 and TRBJ1-2 gives the whole variable domain AAGVIQSPRHLIKEKRETATLKCYPIPRHDTVYWYQQGPGQDPQFLISFYEKMQSDKGSIPDRFSAQQFSDYHSELNMSSLELGDSALYFCASSLDRRYGYTFGSGTRLTVV.

This clonotype occurred many times. This chain connects TRBV7-9 to TRBJ1-5, with 7 bases identical to TRBD1. Germline V CDR1 and CDR2: SEHNR, FQNEAQ (reference sequence). The ends lost 0 bases at V and 6 bases at J; junction bases unmatched: 2. The CDR3 extends over 14 amino acids. Here the CDR3 reads CASSLAQGSQPQHF. As DNA, the CDR3 is TGTGCCAGCAGCTTAGCACAGGGGAGTCAGCCCCAGCATTTT.

This clonotype was seen only a few times. The gene calls are TRBV7-3 and TRBJ2-2; D perhaps matches TRBD1 (5 bases). The CDR3 has 16 residues. In germline, CDR1 is SGHTA, CDR2 FQGTGA. V was clipped by 0 bases and J by 5 bases, with 13 bases between them. The CDR3 sequence is CASSLTPQGGTGELFF. In DNA, the CDR3 is TGTGCCAGCAGCTTAACCCCCCAGGGCGGAACCGGGGAGCTGTTTTTT.

This clonotype was recorded a few times. The chain links TRBV5-1 to TRBJ2-5; D gene unclear. Trimming took off 2 bases at V and 0 bases at J, with 11 bases between the two ends. The CDR3 is 15 residues long. Germline V gives CDR1 SGHRS, CDR2 YFSETQ. Here the CDR3 reads CASSFRSDYQETQYF. CDR3 bases: TGCGCCAGCAGCTTCCGGTCCGATTACCAAGAGACCCAGTACTTC.

This clonotype has just a few counts. The chain links TRBV7-8 to TRBJ1-4, with D uncertain. The ends were cut back, 4 bases at V and 1 base at J, with 16 bases in the middle. This CDR3 contains 17 residues. Germline V gives CDR1 SGHVS, CDR2 FQNEAQ. CDR3 nucleotide sequence: TGTGCCAGCAGCTCTTCCTACCCCGGGCGAACTAATGAAAAACTGTTTTTT. Translated: CASSSSYPGRTNEKLFF.

Many counts were recorded for this clonotype. J is TRBJ2-1 and V is TRBV12-3 or TRBV12-4; D remains unclear. The CDR3 extends over 14 amino acids. With 1 base removed from V and 8 bases from J, the gap between germline ends came to 12 bases. The chain's CDR3 is CASSLVPGSDEQFF. CDR3 bases: TGTGCCAGCAGTTTAGTTCCGGGTTCCGATGAGCAGTTCTTC.

This clonotype was counted between two and nine times. The genes are TRBV5-4 and TRBJ2-1, with 9 bases identical to TRBD2. The V gene end was trimmed by 4 bases and the J gene end by 5 bases; junction bases not matched to a gene: 7. The CDR3 is 15 amino acids. Germline assignment: CDR1 SGHNT and CDR2 YYREEE (reference sequence). The CDR3 sequence is CASSESGGFHNEQFF. The CDR3 nucleotides are TGTGCCAGCAGCGAGAGCGGGGGGTTTCACAATGAGCAGTTCTTC.

This clonotype was counted only a few times. The chain uses TRBV6-2 or TRBV6-3 and TRBJ2-2; D call uncertain. V was shortened by 2 bases and J by 3 bases, with 1 base between the two germline ends. Germline lookup yields CDR1 MNHEY and CDR2 SVGEGT. CDR3 length: 12 residues. This CDR3 is CASSYDTGELFF. CDR3 DNA: TGTGCCAGCAGTTACGACACCGGGGAGCTGTTTTTT.

Details on this clonotype: It is likely a read error: a sequence one base away is far more abundant. V is TRBV7-9 and J is TRBJ1-1; weak D call: TRBD1 (6 bases). V lost 2 bases, J lost 4 bases, and 8 bases lay in between. CDR3 length: 13 residues. Germline CDR1 is SEHNR and CDR2 is FQNEAQ (reference sequence). The CDR3 reads CASSLQGTTEAFF. CDR3 DNA sequence: TGTGCCAGCAGCTTACAGGGGACCACTGAAGCTTTCTTT.

The table lists this clonotype with many counts. CDR3: CASILNVGRENSPLHF. In nucleotides, the CDR3 is TGTGCCAGCATCCTAAACGTTGGCAGGGAAAATTCACCCCTCCACTTT. This chain joins TRBV7-8 and TRBJ1-6, with D tentatively TRBD1 (5 bases). The V and J ends lost 7 bases and 7 bases respectively, with 20 bases between them. This CDR3 is 16 amino acids long. Germline-derived CDR1 and CDR2 are SGHVS and FQNEAQ.

This clonotype appeared many times. The chain employs TRBV9 and TRBJ2-1, with D tentatively TRBD2 (6 bases). With 3 bases removed from V and 12 bases from J, the gap between germline ends came to 22 bases. The CDR3 extends over 15 amino acids. CDR1 SGDLS and CDR2 YYNGEE come from the germline V gene. The CDR3 loop reads CASSAMGLGGAGQFF. The CDR3 bases are TGTGCCAGCAGCGCGATGGGACTTGGCGGGGCTGGGCAGTTCTTC.

This clonotype was recorded many times. This chain joins TRBV6-5 and TRBJ1-2; 11 nucleotides match TRBD1. The V and J ends lost 5 bases and 4 bases, in that order; junction bases with no gene match: 6. The CDR3 runs to 15 residues. Germline V gene data show CDR1 as MNHEY and CDR2 as SVGAGI. CDR3 nucleotides: TGTGCCAGCAGTCGCGGACAGGGGGCAGCCTATGGCTACACCTTC. Translation gives CASSRGQGAAYGYTF.

The rearrangement joins TRBV20-1 to TRBJ2-3; D remains ambiguous. CDR3 length: 10 residues. Deletions cut 6 bases from V and 6 bases from J, with 7 bases between. The V gene's germline CDR1 is DFQATT and CDR2 SNEGSKA (reference sequence). CDR3 nucleotides: TGCAGTGCCCTCAAGGATACGCAGTATTTT. This encodes CSALKDTQYF.

The CDR3 loop reads CASSAGDRQYF. DNA of the CDR3: TGTGCCAGCAGCGCAGGGGACCGGCAGTATTTT. The rearrangement joins TRBV7-2 to TRBJ2-3; D might be TRBD1 (6 bases). There are 11 residues in the CDR3. Germline V gene data show CDR1 as SGHTA and CDR2 as FQGNSA. The V end lost 5 bases, the J end lost 11 bases, and 11 bases lay between the germline ends. Drawing the rest from reference TRBV7-2 and TRBJ2-3, the complete variable domain is GAGVSQSPSNKVTEKGKDVELRCDPISGHTALYWYRQSLGQGLEFLIYFQGNSAPDKSGLPSDRFSAERTGGSVSTLTIQRTQQEDSAVYLCASSAGDRQYFGPGTRLTVL.

The table lists this clonotype with a few counts. V and J are TRBV27 and TRBJ1-5; D gene unclear. The germline CDR1 and CDR2 sequences are MNHEY and SMNVEV (reference sequence). The ends were cut back, 5 bases at V and 4 bases at J, with 12 bases in the middle. CDR3 length: 14 amino acids. CDR3 nucleotide sequence: TGTGCCAGCAGTCCGCTCCTACGGAATCAGCCCCAGCATTTT. Translating it yields CASSPLLRNQPQHF.

This clonotype has a handful of counts. CDR3 region: CSAREGDEQYF. The CDR3 nucleotides are TGCAGCGCGCGTGAGGGAGACGAGCAGTACTTC. The V call is TRBV29-1, the J call TRBJ2-7, with D possibly matching TRBD2 (5 bases). Looked up from germline, CDR1 is SQVTM and CDR2 is ANQGSEA. V shed 7 bases and J shed 5 bases, with 12 bases lying between them. The CDR3 sequence is 11 residues long.

This clonotype has a count of ten or more. This chain uses TRBV18 with TRBJ2-1; 11 bases agree with TRBD2. V dropped 0 bases and J dropped 10; count of bases not matched to a gene: 8. The V gene's germline CDR1 is KGHSH and CDR2 LQKENI. The CDR3 is 16 amino acids. CDR3 nucleotide sequence: TGTGCCAGCTCACCACCCGGGACTAGCGGACGGGGGGAGCAGTTCTTC. Residues: CASSPPGTSGRGEQFF.

This clonotype was seen ten or more times. The V gene is TRBV28, the J gene TRBJ1-2; TRBD1 matches at 7 bases. CDR1 MDHEN and CDR2 SYDVKM come from the germline V gene. The CDR3 spans 13 residues. V lost 5 bases, J lost 8 bases, and 8 bases stayed unmatched. CDR3: CASSLGTAYGYTF. CDR3 nucleotide sequence: TGTGCCAGCAGTCTTGGGACAGCATACGGCTACACCTTC.

This clonotype came up many times. Because it lacks the conserved phenylalanine or tryptophan at the end, this CDR3 is likely a read error. The DNA is omitted, as the CDR3 cannot be located on it reliably, and the CDR3 follows TCRdb's listing. The chain couples TRBV5-1 to TRBJ1-5; the D segment call TRBD1 is taken from the table without a DNA check. The CDR3 spans 14 residues, counting both ends. Germline assignment: CDR1 SGHRS and CDR2 YFSETQ. The CDR3 is CASSHQTPGTGTII.

There are many counts of this clonotype. The V gene is TRBV29-1, the J gene TRBJ1-1, with D hard to call. The CDR3 loop spans 14 amino acids. The germline gives CDR1 SQVTM, CDR2 ANQGSEA. Trimming removed 1 base at V and 3 bases at J, with 12 bases between. CDR3 protein: CSVEGRRADTEAFF. In DNA form, the CDR3 reads TGCAGCGTTGAAGGCAGGCGGGCGGACACTGAAGCTTTCTTT.

V is TRBV13 and J is TRBJ2-1; no firm D call. Looked up from germline, CDR1 is PRHDT and CDR2 is FYEKMQ (reference sequence). Trimming stripped 8 bases from V and 6 bases from J, with 5 bases between. The CDR3 totals 10 residues. The CDR3 is CASESNEQFF. The CDR3 nucleotides read TGTGCCAGCGAAAGCAATGAGCAGTTCTTC.

This chain connects TRBV4-1 to TRBJ2-7; tentative D call: TRBD1 (6 bases). V was cut by 2 bases and J by 5 bases, with 16 bases left in between. CDR1 is MGHRA, CDR2 YSYEKL, per germline. CDR3 length: 15 amino acids. CDR3: CASSQTLGGPDEQYF. CDR3 DNA: TGCGCCAGCAGCCAAACCCTAGGGGGTCCCGACGAGCAGTACTTC.

This clonotype has only one observation. This may arise from a read error, as a much more abundant clone is one base away. The rearrangement joins TRBV6-5 to TRBJ1-1; maybe TRBD1 (5 bases). Per germline, CDR1 MNHEY and CDR2 SVGAGI. This CDR3 region has 16 residues. The CDR3 protein is CAGSYLSNRRGTEAFF. DNA of the CDR3: TGTGCCGGCAGTTACTTATCCAACAGAAGGGGAACTGAAGCTTTCTTT.

This chain links TRBV5-5 with TRBJ2-1, with D possibly called TRBD1 or TRBD2 (5 bases each). This CDR3 is 15 amino acids long. CDR1 and CDR2 (germline): SGHKS, YYEKEE (reference sequence). V was cut by 3 bases and J by 8 bases, with 18 bases left in between. The CDR3 protein is CASSSLGRLDYEQFF. CDR3 bases: TGTGCCAGCAGCTCGTTGGGACGGCTGGACTATGAGCAGTTCTTC. Combining the CDR3 with reference TRBV5-5 and TRBJ2-1 gives the whole variable domain DAGVTQSPTHLIKTRGQQVTLRCSPISGHKSVSWYQQVLGQGPQFIFQYYEKEERGRGNFPDRFSARQFPNYSSELNVNALLLGDSALYLCASSSLGRLDYEQFFGPGTRLTVL.

The DNA of the CDR3 is TGTGCCAGCAGCTCCGTCGGAGGGCGGGGGGAGCTGTTTTTT. Amino acid sequence: CASSSVGGRGELFF. V usage is TRBV7-3 and J usage is TRBJ2-2; D might be TRBD2 (6 bases). The V end was cut by 4 bases, the J end by 8 bases, with 14 bases between. The CDR3 extends over 14 amino acids. From germline, CDR1 is SGHTA and CDR2 FQGTGA.

This clonotype appeared many times. The V and J genes are TRBV24-1 and TRBJ1-1; a weak D match, TRBD1 (5 bases). V was shortened by 0 bases and J by 5 bases, with 15 bases between the two germline ends. This CDR3 contains 16 residues. Germline V gene lookup returns CDR1 KGHDR and CDR2 SFDVKD. The CDR3 region is CATSDLPPQGETEAFF. The CDR3 DNA follows: TGTGCCACCAGTGATTTGCCCCCCCAGGGTGAGACTGAAGCTTTCTTT.

This clonotype was found a few times. As DNA, the CDR3 is TGCGCCAGCAGCTTGCTAGCGGGTAACCAAGAGACCCAGTACTTC. As protein: CASSLLAGNQETQYF. J is TRBJ2-5 and V is TRBV5-1; 8 positions agree with TRBD2. The V segment lost 1 base and the J segment 0 bases; nucleotides outside the gene matches: 2. The CDR3 loop spans 15 amino acids. The germline gives CDR1 SGHRS, CDR2 YFSETQ.

This clonotype was detected a few times. This chain uses TRBV6-5 with TRBJ2-7; no firm D call. Trimming cost V 6 bases and J 3 bases, with 15 bases left between them. This CDR3 comprises 14 residues. Germline V lookup: CDR1 MNHEY, CDR2 SVGAGI. In DNA form, the CDR3 reads TGTGCCAGCAGCCTCAAGTCGGGCTACTACGAGCAGTACTTC. Amino acid sequence: CASSLKSGYYEQYF.

This clonotype was counted only a few times. V gene TRBV3-1 combines with J gene TRBJ1-2, with 7 nucleotides matching TRBD1. Germline CDR1 and CDR2: LGHDT and YNNKEL (reference sequence). V lost 3 bases to trimming and J lost 5 bases; unmatched junction nucleotides: 9. The CDR3 covers 15 residues. The CDR3 bases are TGTGCCAGCAGCCACCTGGACAGGTTAGAGTATGGCTACACCTTC. Translation gives CASSHLDRLEYGYTF.

This clonotype appeared many times. J is TRBJ1-5 and V is TRBV28; 8 bases match TRBD1. CDR3 length: 16 amino acids. Germline assignment: CDR1 MDHEN and CDR2 SYDVKM. The J segment lost 4 bases and the V segment lost 6 bases, leaving 11 bases of the junction unmatched. The CDR3 coding sequence is TGTGCCAGCAGCCCCTTTACAGGGGGTTATAATCAGCCCCAGCATTTT. Its protein is CASSPFTGGYNQPQHF.

Remarks on this clonotype: At one end, the junction sequence differs from germline, possibly due to a read error. The chain couples TRBV5-1 to TRBJ2-3, with D unclear. Germline CDR1 SGHRS, CDR2 YFSETQ. The CDR3 has 16 amino acids. The CDR3 DNA sequence: TGCGCCAGCAGCATCAGAGAAACGGACGGCACGGATACGCAGTATTTT. Its protein product is CASSIRETDGTDTQYF.

V gene TRBV7-2 combines with J gene TRBJ2-5, with D perhaps TRBD2 (5 bases). V lost 5 bases and J lost 1, with 11 bases in between. Germline CDR1 is SGHTA and CDR2 is FQGNSA. There are 14 residues in the CDR3. For the CDR3, the DNA is TGTGCCAGCAGCCCTCGACGGGGCCAAGAGACCCAGTACTTC. As protein: CASSPRRGQETQYF.